This TCR beta chain was found in a study of blood T cell repertoires in COVID-19. Study details: COVID-19 samples from acute and convalescent phases originated in the United States, Italy and Spain. Nucleic acid was either cDNA or gDNA, and it came from T cells, B-cell-depleted T cells, or PBMCs.

Germline V gene data show CDR1 as SGHDT and CDR2 as YYEEEE. V shed 4 bases, J shed 6 bases, and the junction held 6 bases outside the gene matches. The CDR3 has 16 residues. Seattle enrolled patients during active infection and tracked them longitudinally. Original processing methods: Scientists estimated how many nucleated cells there were by amplifying reference gene primers. This table comes from immunoSEQ multiplex PCR, and its TCRdb copy is limited to in-frame clones, with some not included. The D gene and trimming were derived from the DNA, and the V and J assignments and clone size from that table. The sample contains a few hundred thousand clones, about 88% of which appear only once.

Sequenced material: peripheral blood. V and J are TRBV5-6 and TRBJ2-2; 13 bases are shared with TRBD2. This sequence was found in a man over 45 with COVID-19, enrolled during active disease. CDR3 residues: CASSGGTSGKPGELFF. DNA of the CDR3: TGTGCCAGCAGCGGGGGGACTAGCGGGAAACCCGGGGAGCTGTTTTTT.